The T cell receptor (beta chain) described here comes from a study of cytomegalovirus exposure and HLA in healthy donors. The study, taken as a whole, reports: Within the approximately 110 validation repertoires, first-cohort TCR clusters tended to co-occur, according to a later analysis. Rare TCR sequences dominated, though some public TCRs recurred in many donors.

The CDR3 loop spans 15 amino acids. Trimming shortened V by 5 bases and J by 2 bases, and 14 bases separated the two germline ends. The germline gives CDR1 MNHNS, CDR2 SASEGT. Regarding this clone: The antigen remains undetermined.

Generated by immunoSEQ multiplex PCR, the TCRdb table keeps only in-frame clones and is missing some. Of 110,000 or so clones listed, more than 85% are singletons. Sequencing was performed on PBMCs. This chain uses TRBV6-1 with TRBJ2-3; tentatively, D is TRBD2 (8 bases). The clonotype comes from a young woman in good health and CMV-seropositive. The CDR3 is CASSSGGTATDTQYF. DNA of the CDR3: TGTGCCAGCAGTTCGGGAGGGACAGCCACAGATACGCAGTATTTT.